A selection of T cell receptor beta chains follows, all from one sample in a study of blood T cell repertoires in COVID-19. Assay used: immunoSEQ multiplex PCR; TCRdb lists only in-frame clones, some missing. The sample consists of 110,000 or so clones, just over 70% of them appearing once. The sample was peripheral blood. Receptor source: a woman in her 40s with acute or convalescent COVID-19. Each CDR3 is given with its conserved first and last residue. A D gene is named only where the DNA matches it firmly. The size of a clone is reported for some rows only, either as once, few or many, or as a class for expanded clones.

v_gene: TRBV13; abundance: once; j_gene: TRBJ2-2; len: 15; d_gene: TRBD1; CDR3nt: TGTGCCAGCAGCGCCGGGACAGGGAATACCGGGGAGCTGTTTTTT; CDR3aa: CASSAGTGNTGELFF
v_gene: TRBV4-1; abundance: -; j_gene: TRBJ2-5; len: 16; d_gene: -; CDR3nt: TGCGCCAGCAGCCAAACCGGGACTCTCACTGGGGAGACCCAGTACTTC; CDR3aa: CASSQTGTLTGETQYF
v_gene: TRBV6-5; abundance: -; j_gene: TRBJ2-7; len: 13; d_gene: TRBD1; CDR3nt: TGTGCCATCGAGGACAGGGTTCTATACGAGCAGTACTTC; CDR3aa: CAIEDRVLYEQYF
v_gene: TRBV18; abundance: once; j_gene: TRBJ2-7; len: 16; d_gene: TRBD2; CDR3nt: TGTGCCAGCATGAGGACTAGCGGGGGGGTGTCCTACGAGCAGTACTTC; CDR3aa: CASMRTSGGVSYEQYF
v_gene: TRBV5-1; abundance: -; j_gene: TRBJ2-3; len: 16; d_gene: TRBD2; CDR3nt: TGCGCCAGCAGCCTAGGACTAGCGGGGGGGACGGATACGCAGTATTTT; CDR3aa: CASSLGLAGGTDTQYF
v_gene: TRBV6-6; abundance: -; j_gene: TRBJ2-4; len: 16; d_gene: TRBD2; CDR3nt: TGTGCCAGCAGTTACTCGGTGGCTAGCGGGGGAAACATTCAGTACTTC; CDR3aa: CASSYSVASGGNIQYF
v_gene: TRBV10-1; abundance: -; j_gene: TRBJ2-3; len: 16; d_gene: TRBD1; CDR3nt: TGCGCCAGCAGTGAATCTAGGACAGGGCTGGGAGATACGCAGTATTTT; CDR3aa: CASSESRTGLGDTQYF
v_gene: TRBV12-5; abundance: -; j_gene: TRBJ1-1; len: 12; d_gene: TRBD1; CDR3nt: TGTGCTAGTGGCACGGACAGGGCGGGAGCTTTCTTT; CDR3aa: CASGTDRAGAFF
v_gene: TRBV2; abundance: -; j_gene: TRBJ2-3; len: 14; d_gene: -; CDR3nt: TGTGCCAGCAGTGAGACGGGACTTAAAGATACGCAGTATTTT; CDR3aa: CASSETGLKDTQYF
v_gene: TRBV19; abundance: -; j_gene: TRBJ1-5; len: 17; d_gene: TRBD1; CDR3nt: TGTGCCAGTAGTACCCCGGACAGGGTTAAGGGCAATCAGCCCCAGCATTTT; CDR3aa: CASSTPDRVKGNQPQHF
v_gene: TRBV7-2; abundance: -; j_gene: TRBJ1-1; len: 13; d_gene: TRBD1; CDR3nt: TGTGCCAGCAGCCGACAGGGGAACACTGAAGCTTTCTTT; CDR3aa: CASSRQGNTEAFF